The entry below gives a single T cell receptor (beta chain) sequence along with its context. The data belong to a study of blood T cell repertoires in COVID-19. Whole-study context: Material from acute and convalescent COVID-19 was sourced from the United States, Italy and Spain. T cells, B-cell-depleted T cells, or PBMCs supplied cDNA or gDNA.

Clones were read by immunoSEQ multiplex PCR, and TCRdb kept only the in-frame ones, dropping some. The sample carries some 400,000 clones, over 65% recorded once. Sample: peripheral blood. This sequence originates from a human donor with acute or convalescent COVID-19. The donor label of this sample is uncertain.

Here the CDR3 DNA reads TGTGCCAGTAGTATACGGGGCTACGAGCAGTACTTC. The encoded protein is CASSIRGYEQYF. The chain uses TRBV19 and TRBJ2-7; D is perhaps TRBD2 (5 bases). V was shortened by 2 bases and J by 3 bases, with 5 bases between the two germline ends. Germline lookup yields CDR1 LNHDA and CDR2 SQIVND (reference sequence). The CDR3 is made up of 12 amino acids.